A single sample gave rise to the 15 T cell receptor beta chains below, sequenced in a study of blood T cells in healthy people across ages. The authors ran a second PCR of about 7 to 11 cycles using a sample-barcoded 5' primer and a J-beta primer mix. One entry per CDR3 protein results from TCRdb running MiXCR on the 5' RACE reads. The data show fewer than 900,000 distinct CDR3 sequences, with 35% to 45% seen just once and approximately 22% held by the top ten. The source material was blood. The origin of the receptors is a woman aged 55-70 years in good health.

This clonotype was recorded at least ten times. The CDR3 spells CASSLTDSIYGYTF. CDR3 in DNA: TGTGCCAGCAGCTTAACGGACAGTATCTATGGCTACACCTTC. V usage is TRBV7-3 and J usage is TRBJ1-2; a weak D match, TRBD1 (6 bases). CDR3 length equals 14 residues. CDR1 and CDR2 from the germline V gene are SGHTA and FQGTGA. Between the trimmed V and J ends, which lost 0 bases and 4 bases, there was a span of 9 bases.

In its sample, this clonotype was seen many times. The chain combines TRBV24-1 with TRBJ2-1; 8 nucleotides line up with TRBD2. The CDR3 covers 16 residues. Looked up from germline, CDR1 is KGHDR and CDR2 is SFDVKD. V dropped 4 bases and J dropped 6; count of bases not matched to a gene: 10. The CDR3 DNA reads as TGTGCCACCAGTGACCGGAGCGGGAGTAGTGGCAATGAGCAGTTCTTC. Translated, it gives CATSDRSGSSGNEQFF.

This clonotype was picked up a small number of times. The CDR3 DNA reads as TGCAGTGTTCCGGAGAGGGGACCTAACGTCCTGACTTTC. The encoded protein is CSVPERGPNVLTF. V gene TRBV20-1 combines with J gene TRBJ2-6; D may correspond to TRBD1 or TRBD2 (5 bases each). This CDR3 comprises 13 residues. V lost 7 bases, J lost 10 bases, and 17 bases lay in between. Germline assignment: CDR1 DFQATT and CDR2 SNEGSKA (reference sequence).

This clonotype turned up a few times. This chain connects TRBV20-1 to TRBJ2-1, with a tentative D call TRBD2 (7 bases). Germline-derived CDR1 and CDR2 are DFQATT and SNEGSKA (reference sequence). The V and J ends lost 2 bases and 6 bases respectively, with 14 bases between them. The length of the CDR3 is 14 residues. In DNA form, the CDR3 reads TGCAGTGCTAGAAACGCGGGGGCCCCCAATGAGCAGTTCTTC. Translating gives CSARNAGAPNEQFF.

This chain joins TRBV6-5 and TRBJ1-2, with no clear D. The CDR3 is 11 residues long. V lost 6 bases to trimming and J lost 10 bases, with 12 bases between them. Per germline, CDR1 MNHEY and CDR2 SVGAGI. CDR3 loop: CASSSGYVYTF. The CDR3 bases are TGTGCCAGCAGCTCTGGTTACGTCTACACCTTC.

The V and J genes are TRBV7-9 and TRBJ1-4; tentatively, D is TRBD1 (5 bases). Germline CDR1 and CDR2: SEHNR and FQNEAQ (reference sequence). Trimming removed 1 base at V and 0 bases at J, with 15 bases between. The CDR3 consists of 18 residues. The CDR3 DNA reads TGTGCCAGCAGCTTAGACCCTCCAGGGAACCCAACTAATGAAAAACTGTTTTTT. Translated, it gives CASSLDPPGNPTNEKLFF.

The rearrangement joins TRBV28 to TRBJ2-7; weak D call: TRBD1 (6 bases). V lost 5 bases, J lost 11 bases, and 16 bases lay in between. CDR1 is MDHEN and CDR2 is SYDVKM in the germline V gene. There are 12 residues in the CDR3. The CDR3 DNA follows: TGTGCCAGCAGTCTTCGACAGGAGATGGAGTACTTC. As protein: CASSLRQEMEYF.

This clonotype was detected a few times. The J gene is TRBJ1-6, the V gene TRBV4-3; D is unresolved. The CDR3 has 16 amino acids. V was clipped by 5 bases and J by 8 bases, with 19 bases between them. CDR1 is LGHNA, CDR2 YSLEER, per germline. Here the CDR3 reads CASSSYAPNTHSPLHF. In DNA, the CDR3 is TGCGCCAGCAGCTCATACGCCCCAAATACCCATTCACCCCTCCACTTT.

This clonotype appeared many times. The chain has TRBV4-2 and TRBJ2-1, with 10 bases fitting TRBD2. The V segment lost 0 bases and the J segment 2 bases; nucleotides outside the gene matches: 7. CDR1 is LGHNA, CDR2 YNFKEQ, per germline. CDR3 length equals 18 residues. CDR3 loop: CASSQDAAGGPAYNEQFF. The DNA of the CDR3 is TGTGCCAGCAGCCAAGATGCAGCGGGAGGGCCGGCCTACAATGAGCAGTTCTTC.

The V and J genes are TRBV6-1 and TRBJ2-3; 7 nucleotides match TRBD1. J gave up 3 bases and V 7 bases, and 7 bases lay outside the gene matches. The germline CDR1 and CDR2 sequences are MNHNS and SASEGT. CDR3 length: 14 amino acids. CDR3 protein: CASTLSRGTDTQYF. DNA for the CDR3: TGTGCCAGCACCCTAAGCAGGGGGACAGATACGCAGTATTTT.

A few counts support this clonotype. The rearrangement uses TRBV3-1 and TRBJ2-7, with D hard to call. The germline gives CDR1 LGHDT, CDR2 YNNKEL (reference sequence). The CDR3 length is 15 residues. V lost 2 bases to trimming and J lost 0 bases, with 11 bases between them. For the CDR3, the DNA is TGTGCCAGCAGCCAACGCATCACGACCTCCTACGAGCAGTACTTC. As protein: CASSQRITTSYEQYF.

The chain couples TRBV4-3 to TRBJ1-2; no clear D gene. This CDR3 region has 15 residues. Trimming shortened V by 2 bases and J by 0 bases, and 10 bases separated the two germline ends. Germline V CDR1 and CDR2: LGHNA, YSLEER. The CDR3 here is CASSQTPPTNYGYTF. The CDR3 DNA reads as TGCGCCAGCAGCCAAACTCCCCCTACTAACTATGGCTACACCTTC.

The CDR3 region is CSARVFMAYEQYF. The DNA for the CDR3 is TGCAGTGCTAGAGTTTTTATGGCCTACGAGCAGTACTTC. The chain links TRBV20-1 to TRBJ2-7, with D uncertain. Per the germline V gene, CDR1 is DFQATT and CDR2 is SNEGSKA (reference sequence). The CDR3 covers 13 residues. V lost 1 base to trimming and J lost 2 bases, with 9 bases between them.

This chain uses TRBV4-2 with TRBJ2-3; TRBD2 is a possible D gene (5 bases). The CDR3 spans 15 residues. The ends were cut back, 2 bases at V and 6 bases at J, with 15 bases in the middle. The germline V gene encodes CDR1 LGHNA and CDR2 YNFKEQ. The CDR3 DNA reads as TGTGCCAGCAGCCAATATCGGGAAGTGTCGGATACGCAGTATTTT. Translating gives CASSQYREVSDTQYF.

This clonotype turned up a few times. J is TRBJ1-2 and V is TRBV27; D unresolved. V was cut by 0 bases and J by 1 base, with 9 bases left in between. The germline V gene has CDR1 MNHEY and CDR2 SMNVEV (reference sequence). The CDR3 spans 15 residues. CDR3 amino acids: CASSLSPAGNYGYTF. CDR3 coding DNA: TGTGCCAGCAGTTTATCTCCAGCGGGTAACTATGGCTACACCTTC.